These 14 T cell receptor beta chains originate from one sample sequenced in a study of beta chain features in type 1 diabetes (dated by TCRdb to between 2017 and 2018). General findings and caveats noted by the study authors: In all four CD4+ subsets, TCRB CDR3 length was moderately but significantly shorter in type 1 diabetes patients.

These receptors lack a known antigen. The method behind the library was the immunoSEQ multiplex PCR assay. All of the isolated RNA was reverse transcribed with the High Capacity cDNA Reverse Transcription Kit, so expressed TCRB transcripts were sequenced. Here the immuneACCESS table is served through TCRdb, limited to in-frame sequences with V and J called. Missing clones are a known gap in these copies; in checked studies unresolved V genes cover under half, and the rest lacks a known reason. This sample has 640,000 or so clones in its table, and more than 12% of those were observed once. The top ten hold just under 0.04% of the sample. Sequencing input: naive CD4+ T cells from blood. In the paper's terms, the cell subset or site label means: true naive CD4+ T cells. Source of these receptors: a man aged 18 to 35 with type 1 diabetes.

The CDR3 DNA is TGTGCCAGCAGTTCCCCTGGCAGTTACAATGAGCAGTTCTTC. This gives the protein CASSSPGSYNEQFF. The chain has TRBV6-5 and TRBJ2-1; the D is unclear. The V end lost 4 bases, the J end lost 4 bases, and 11 bases lay between the germline ends. The germline V gene has CDR1 MNHEY and CDR2 SVGAGI. The CDR3 spans 14 residues.

The V gene is TRBV4-1, the J gene TRBJ2-4; 9 bases agree with TRBD2. The trim removed 0 bases at V and 2 bases at J, leaving 8 bases unmatched. The CDR3 length is 18 residues. Germline V CDR1 and CDR2: MGHRA, YSYEKL. The CDR3 sequence is CASSQDKGLAGTKNIQYF. CDR3 nucleotides: TGCGCCAGCAGCCAAGATAAAGGGCTAGCGGGGACCAAAAACATTCAGTACTTC.

This chain connects TRBV28 to TRBJ1-5; no reliable D call. Per germline, CDR1 MDHEN and CDR2 SYDVKM. This CDR3 is 11 amino acids long. V was cut by 5 bases and J by 7 bases, with 6 bases left in between. The CDR3 nucleotides are TGTGCCAGCAGTCCGGACCAGCCCCAGCATTTT. Translating it yields CASSPDQPQHF.

The chain links TRBV30 to TRBJ2-7; tentatively, D is TRBD1 (5 bases). The CDR3 has 13 residues. The germline V and J ends were trimmed by 2 bases and 3 bases, with 11 bases remaining between them. The germline CDR1 and CDR2 sequences are GTSNPN and SVGIG (reference sequence). The CDR3 spells CAWSPRDLYEQYF. The CDR3 nucleotides are TGTGCCTGGAGTCCCAGGGATCTCTACGAGCAGTACTTC.

CDR3 DNA sequence: TGCGCCAGCAGCTCCAACCGGAACAGGGCAAGCGATGAGCAGTTCTTC. This codes for CASSSNRNRASDEQFF. This chain connects TRBV4-1 to TRBJ2-1, with D perhaps matching TRBD1 (6 bases). Trimming shortened V by 5 bases and J by 8 bases, and 22 bases separated the two germline ends. Germline CDR1 reads MGHRA; CDR2 reads YSYEKL. The CDR3 sequence is 16 residues long.

This clone was recorded once. The chain has TRBV30 and TRBJ1-5; unclear D gene. Germline loops: CDR1 GTSNPN, CDR2 SVGIG (reference sequence). Trimming stripped 5 bases from V and 3 bases from J, with 14 bases between. The CDR3 consists of 14 residues. In DNA form, the CDR3 reads TGTGCCTGGGGTGGAAGAGATTCCAATCAGCCCCAGCATTTT. Encoded protein: CAWGGRDSNQPQHF.

In this sample, this clone turned up a few times. V is TRBV30 and J is TRBJ1-4, with a possible D match to TRBD1 (5 bases). CDR3 size: 15 residues. V lost 3 bases and J 4 bases, leaving 15 bases between the germline ends. CDR1 is GTSNPN, CDR2 SVGIG, per germline (reference sequence). CDR3 sequence: CAWSLTTVINEKLFF. DNA of the CDR3: TGTGCCTGGAGCCTTACGACAGTAATTAATGAAAAACTGTTTTTT.

The V gene is TRBV5-1, the J gene TRBJ2-7; no definite D call. Deletions cut 1 base from V and 2 bases from J, with 7 bases between. Germline CDR1 and CDR2: SGHRS and YFSETQ. This CDR3 has 13 amino acids. CDR3 residues: CASSLPATYEQYF. The CDR3 DNA follows: TGCGCCAGCAGCTTGCCGGCGACCTACGAGCAGTACTTC.

This chain uses TRBV4-2 with TRBJ2-3; D ambiguous. CDR1 and CDR2 (germline): LGHNA, YNFKEQ. This CDR3 contains 15 residues. Trimming took off 0 bases at V and 6 bases at J, with 13 bases between the two ends. CDR3 in amino acids: CASSQEVPVDDTQYF. The CDR3 DNA is TGTGCCAGCAGCCAAGAGGTCCCCGTTGATGATACGCAGTATTTT.

As for this clone: The identical CDR3 is also encoded by other nucleotide sequences in the sample. This rearrangement joins TRBV30 to TRBJ1-5, with D tentatively TRBD1 (5 bases). The CDR3 runs 12 residues. CDR1 is GTSNPN and CDR2 is SVGIG in the germline V gene (reference sequence). V was trimmed by 1 base and J by 5 bases, leaving 6 bases between them. CDR3 nucleotide sequence: TGTGCCTGGAGTGGGGGCGATCAGCCCCAGCATTTT. It specifies CAWSGGDQPQHF.

The sample holds a few counts of this clone. The same CDR3 is also encoded by other DNA sequences in this sample. This chain uses TRBV5-1 with TRBJ2-5; D remains unclear. The CDR3 contains 13 residues. V dropped 0 bases and J dropped 4 bases, with 7 bases sitting between them. Germline CDR1 and CDR2: SGHRS and YFSETQ. This chain's CDR3 is CASSLGGGETQYF. DNA for the CDR3: TGCGCCAGCAGCTTGGGAGGCGGAGAGACCCAGTACTTC. Full variable domain (rest looked up from reference TRBV5-1 and TRBJ2-5): KAGVTQTPRYLIKTRGQQVTLSCSPISGHRSVSWYQQTPGQGLQFLFEYFSETQRNKGNFPGRFSGRQFSNSRSEMNVSTLELGDSALYLCASSLGGGETQYFGPGTRLLVL.

This clone came up a few times. This chain joins TRBV5-1 and TRBJ2-6, with D perhaps matching TRBD2 (5 bases). This CDR3 spans 14 amino acids. From germline, CDR1 is SGHRS and CDR2 YFSETQ. V shed 7 bases and J shed 0 bases, with 8 bases lying between them. The CDR3 is CASGLPSGANVLTF. CDR3 nucleotide sequence: TGCGCCAGCGGACTCCCCTCTGGGGCCAACGTCCTGACTTTC.

The CDR3 coding sequence is TGTGCCAGCAGTTCCGGGACTAGCACAGATACGCAGTATTTT. Amino acid sequence: CASSSGTSTDTQYF. This chain connects TRBV13 to TRBJ2-3, with D possibly matching TRBD2 (6 bases). With 6 bases removed from V and 0 bases from J, the gap between germline ends came to 10 bases. Germline values: CDR1 PRHDT, CDR2 FYEKMQ (reference sequence). This CDR3 spans 14 amino acids.

This clone showed up just a few times. Mismatch with germline at one junction end may stem from a read error. This chain uses TRBV7-7 with TRBJ2-1; 10 nucleotides align to TRBD2. CDR1 is SSHAT, CDR2 FNYEAQ, per germline (reference sequence). The CDR3 totals 15 residues. CDR3 bases: TGTGCTAGCAGCTTGGGGCTAGCGGGAGACAATGAGCAGTTCTTC. Translating gives CASSLGLAGDNEQFF.